This T cell receptor beta chain was observed in a study of shared clonotypes between healthy human individuals. This clone was recorded once. The CDR3 consists of 19 residues. Germline V CDR1 and CDR2: KGHSH, LQKENI. The V and J ends lost 0 bases and 2 bases respectively, with 17 bases between them. The authors divided CD4+ cells into CD45RA+ naive and CD45RA-negative memory subsets. Clones were sequenced by immunoSEQ multiplex PCR, and TCRdb holds only the in-frame ones, with some missing. The table shows more than 2 million clones, with 85% to 95% occurring only once. Sequencing used naive CD4+ T cells sorted from blood. The subset: CD45RA+ positively selected. The chain has TRBV18 and TRBJ2-6, with D uncertain. The TCR originated in a man aged 18 to 29 in good health. The CDR3 spells CASSPPLTRPETGANVLTF. CDR3 nucleotide sequence: TGTGCCAGCTCACCACCATTGACACGGCCTGAGACTGGGGCCAACGTCCTGACTTTC.